This T cell receptor beta chain came from a study of blood T cell repertoires in COVID-19. Turning to the study itself: Donors in the United States, Italy and Spain gave samples during acute or convalescent COVID-19. T cells, B-cell-depleted T cells, or PBMCs provided the cDNA or gDNA that served as material.

The ends lost 6 bases at V and 4 bases at J; junction bases unmatched: 17. Germline CDR1 is MNHEY and CDR2 is SMNVEV (reference sequence). This CDR3 is built from 18 residues. How the authors handled the data: Amplification of reference gene primers was used by the study to estimate nucleated cell counts. Using immunoSEQ multiplex PCR, the repertoire was profiled, and TCRdb retains in-frame clones only, with some absent. V and J calls and clone size are given by that table; D and trimming were obtained from the DNA. The sample comprises about 270,000 clones, 85% to 90% of which are singletons, and roughly a sixth rests with the top ten. Assignment of participants to cohorts was predicated upon participant-reported clinical history.

This TCR was sampled from a man aged 18 to 30 who had recovered from COVID-19. The chain combines TRBV27 with TRBJ2-2; 7 nucleotides agree with TRBD1. Sequencing input: PBMCs or T cells enriched from blood (not recorded which). The DNA of the CDR3 is TGTGCCAGCAGACCCAGAAGAAGACAGGGTGGACGCACCGGGGAGCTGTTTTTT. This codes for CASRPRRRQGGRTGELFF.